Given below is one T cell receptor beta chain in context. Its target is unknown. Both 60 Vbeta primers and 13 Jbeta primers went into the PCR. This table comes from immunoSEQ multiplex PCR, and its TCRdb copy is limited to in-frame clones, with some not included. The table for this sample gives over 100,000 clones. The data were taken from a study of cytomegalovirus exposure and HLA in healthy donors. The CDR3 is made up of 13 amino acids. From germline, CDR1 is SGHTA and CDR2 FQGTGA. The V gene end was trimmed by 6 bases and the J gene end by 6 bases; junction bases not matched to a gene: 5. The study's findings and limits: Reports described diagnosis of cytomegalovirus status by the classifier as highly specific and sensitive. Later work found that TCR association rates differed between HLA loci; DRB1 had the most and HLA-C the fewest. 150 or so TCR beta chains were listed as cytomegalovirus-associated. Some V segments, TRBV6-2 and TRBV6-3 among them, were indistinguishable and were therefore excluded.

The V and J genes are TRBV7-3 and TRBJ1-5, with 7 bases identical to TRBD1. The sequencing input was PBMCs. This clonotype was obtained from a man aged 18-30 years in good health and CMV-seronegative. The CDR3: CASSPGDSQPQHF. The CDR3 DNA sequence: TGTGCCAGCAGTCCGGGGGACAGTCAGCCCCAGCATTTT.